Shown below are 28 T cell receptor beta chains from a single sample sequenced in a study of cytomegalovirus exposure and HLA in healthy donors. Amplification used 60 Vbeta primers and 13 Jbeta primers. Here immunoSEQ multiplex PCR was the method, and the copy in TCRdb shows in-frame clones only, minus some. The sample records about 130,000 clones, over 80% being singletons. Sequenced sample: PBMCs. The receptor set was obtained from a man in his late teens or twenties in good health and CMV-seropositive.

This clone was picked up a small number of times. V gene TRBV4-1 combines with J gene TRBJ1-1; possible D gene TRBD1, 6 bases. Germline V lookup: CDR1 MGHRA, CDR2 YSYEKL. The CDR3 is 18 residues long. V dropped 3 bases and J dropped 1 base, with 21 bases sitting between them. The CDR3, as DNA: TGCGCCAGCAGCCATCCCGGACAGCCAACCCTAGGGAACACTGAAGCTTTCTTT. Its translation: CASSHPGQPTLGNTEAFF.

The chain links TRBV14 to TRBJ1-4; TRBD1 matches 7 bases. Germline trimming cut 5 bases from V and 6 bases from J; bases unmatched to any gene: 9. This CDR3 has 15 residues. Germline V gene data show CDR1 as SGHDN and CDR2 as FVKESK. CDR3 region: CASSLQGQLDEKLFF. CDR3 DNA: TGTGCCAGCAGCTTACAGGGGCAGCTCGATGAAAAACTGTTTTTT.

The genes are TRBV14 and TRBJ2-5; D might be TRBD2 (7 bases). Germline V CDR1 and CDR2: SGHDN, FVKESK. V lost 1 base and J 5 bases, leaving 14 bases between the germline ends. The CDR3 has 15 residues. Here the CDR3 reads CASSQVGGAVETQYF. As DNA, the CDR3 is TGTGCCAGCAGCCAAGTTGGGGGGGCCGTGGAGACCCAGTACTTC.

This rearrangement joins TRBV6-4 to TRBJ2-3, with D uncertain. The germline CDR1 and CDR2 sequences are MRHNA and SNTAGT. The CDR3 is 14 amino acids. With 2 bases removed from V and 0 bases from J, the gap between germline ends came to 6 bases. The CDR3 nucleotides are TGTGCCAGCAGTGACCGCGCTAGCACAGATACGCAGTATTTT. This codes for CASSDRASTDTQYF.

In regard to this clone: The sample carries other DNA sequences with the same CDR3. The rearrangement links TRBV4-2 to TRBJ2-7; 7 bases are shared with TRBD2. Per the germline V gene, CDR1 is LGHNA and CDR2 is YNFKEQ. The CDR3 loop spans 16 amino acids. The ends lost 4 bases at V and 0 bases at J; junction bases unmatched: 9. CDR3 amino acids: CASSRVLAGDSYEQYF. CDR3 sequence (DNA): TGTGCCAGCAGCCGGGTCTTGGCGGGGGACTCCTACGAGCAGTACTTC.

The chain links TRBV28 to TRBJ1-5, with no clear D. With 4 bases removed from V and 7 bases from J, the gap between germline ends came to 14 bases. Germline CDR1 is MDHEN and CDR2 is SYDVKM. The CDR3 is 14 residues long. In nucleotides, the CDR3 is TGTGCCAGCAGTTCCCGGGTATTCGGACAGCCCCAGCATTTT. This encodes CASSSRVFGQPQHF.

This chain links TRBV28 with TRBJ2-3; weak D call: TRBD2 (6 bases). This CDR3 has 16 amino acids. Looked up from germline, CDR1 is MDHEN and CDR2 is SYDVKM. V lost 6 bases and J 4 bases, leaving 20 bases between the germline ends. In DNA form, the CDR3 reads TGTGCCAGCAGCTCCCATTTGCGGGGAAAGGCAGATACGCAGTATTTT. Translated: CASSSHLRGKADTQYF.

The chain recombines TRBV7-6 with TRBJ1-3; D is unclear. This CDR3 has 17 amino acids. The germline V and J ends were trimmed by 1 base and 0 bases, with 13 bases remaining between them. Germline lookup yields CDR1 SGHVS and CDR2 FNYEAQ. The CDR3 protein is CASSLEPGWISGNTIYF. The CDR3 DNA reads TGTGCCAGCAGCTTAGAACCCGGGTGGATCTCTGGAAACACCATATATTTT.

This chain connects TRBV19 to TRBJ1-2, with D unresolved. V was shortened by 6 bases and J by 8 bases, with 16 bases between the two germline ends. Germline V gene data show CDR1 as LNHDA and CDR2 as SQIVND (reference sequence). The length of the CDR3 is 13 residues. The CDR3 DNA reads TGTGCCAGTAGACCGACGGCGGGGAAGGGCTACACCTTC. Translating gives CASRPTAGKGYTF.

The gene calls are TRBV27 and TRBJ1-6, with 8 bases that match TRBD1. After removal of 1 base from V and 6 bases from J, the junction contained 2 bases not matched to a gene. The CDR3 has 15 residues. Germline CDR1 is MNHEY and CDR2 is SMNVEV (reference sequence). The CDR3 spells CASSLWTGINSPLHF. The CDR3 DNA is TGTGCCAGCAGTTTATGGACAGGGATTAATTCACCCCTCCACTTT.

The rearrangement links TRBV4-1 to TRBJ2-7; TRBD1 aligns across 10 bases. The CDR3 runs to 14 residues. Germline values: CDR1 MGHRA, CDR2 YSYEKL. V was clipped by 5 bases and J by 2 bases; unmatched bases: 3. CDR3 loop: CASSFGTGAYEQYF. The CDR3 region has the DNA TGCGCCAGCAGCTTTGGGACAGGGGCCTACGAGCAGTACTTC.

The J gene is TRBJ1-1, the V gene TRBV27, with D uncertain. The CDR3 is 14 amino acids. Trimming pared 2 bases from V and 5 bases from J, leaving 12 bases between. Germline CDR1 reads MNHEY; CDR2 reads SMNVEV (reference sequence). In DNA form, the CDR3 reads TGTGCCAGCAGTTTAACGGCCCCGGGAACTGAAGCTTTCTTT. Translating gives CASSLTAPGTEAFF.

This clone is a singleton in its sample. The CDR3 nucleotides are TGTGCCAGCCGGGGGGGCCAGGATACGCAGTATTTT. This sequence encodes CASRGGQDTQYF. The chain uses TRBV6-1 and TRBJ2-3; 8 bases are a match to TRBD2. CDR3 length equals 12 residues. Germline lookup yields CDR1 MNHNS and CDR2 SASEGT. The V and J ends lost 8 bases and 6 bases, in that order; junction bases with no gene match: 4.

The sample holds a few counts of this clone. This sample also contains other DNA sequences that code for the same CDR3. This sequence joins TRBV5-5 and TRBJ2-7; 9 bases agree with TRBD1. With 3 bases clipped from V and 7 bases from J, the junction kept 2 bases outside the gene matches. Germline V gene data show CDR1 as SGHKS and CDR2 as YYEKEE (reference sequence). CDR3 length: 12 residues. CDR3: CASSWTGEEQYF. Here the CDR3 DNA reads TGTGCCAGCAGCTGGACAGGGGAAGAGCAGTACTTC.

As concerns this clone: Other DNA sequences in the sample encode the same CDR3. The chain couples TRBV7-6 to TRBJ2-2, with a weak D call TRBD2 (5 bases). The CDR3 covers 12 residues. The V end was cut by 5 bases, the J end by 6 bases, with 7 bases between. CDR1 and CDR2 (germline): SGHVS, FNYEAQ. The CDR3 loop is CASSPGSGELFF. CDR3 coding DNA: TGTGCCAGCAGCCCGGGGTCCGGGGAGCTGTTTTTT.

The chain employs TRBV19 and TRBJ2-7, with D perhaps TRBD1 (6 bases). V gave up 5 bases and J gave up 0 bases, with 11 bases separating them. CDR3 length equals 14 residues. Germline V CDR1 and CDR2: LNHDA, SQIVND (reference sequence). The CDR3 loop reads CASSLRDNSYEQYF. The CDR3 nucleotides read TGTGCCAGTAGTCTCCGGGACAACTCCTACGAGCAGTACTTC.

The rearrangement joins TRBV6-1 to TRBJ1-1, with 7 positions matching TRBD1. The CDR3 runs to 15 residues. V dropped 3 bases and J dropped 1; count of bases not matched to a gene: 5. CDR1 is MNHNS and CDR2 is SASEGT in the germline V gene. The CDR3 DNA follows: TGTGCCAGCAGTGACTGGACAGGATCGAACACTGAAGCTTTCTTT. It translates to CASSDWTGSNTEAFF.

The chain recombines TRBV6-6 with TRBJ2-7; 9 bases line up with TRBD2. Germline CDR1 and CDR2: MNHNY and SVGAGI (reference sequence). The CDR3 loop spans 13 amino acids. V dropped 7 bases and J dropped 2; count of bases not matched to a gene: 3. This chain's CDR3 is CASKSGGTYEQYF. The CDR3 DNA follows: TGTGCCAGCAAGAGCGGGGGGACCTACGAGCAGTACTTC.

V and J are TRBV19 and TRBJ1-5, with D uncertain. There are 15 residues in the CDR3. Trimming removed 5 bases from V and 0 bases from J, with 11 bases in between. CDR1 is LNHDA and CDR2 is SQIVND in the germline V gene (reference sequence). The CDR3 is CASSGVSISNQPQHF. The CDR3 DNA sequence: TGTGCCAGTAGTGGAGTCAGCATTAGCAATCAGCCCCAGCATTTT.

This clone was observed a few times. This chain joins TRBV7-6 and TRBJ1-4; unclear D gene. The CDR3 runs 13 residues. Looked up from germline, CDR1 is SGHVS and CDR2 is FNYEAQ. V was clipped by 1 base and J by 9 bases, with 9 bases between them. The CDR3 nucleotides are TGTGCCAGCAGCTTAGAGCCACCCCAAAAACTGTTTTTT. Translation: CASSLEPPQKLFF.

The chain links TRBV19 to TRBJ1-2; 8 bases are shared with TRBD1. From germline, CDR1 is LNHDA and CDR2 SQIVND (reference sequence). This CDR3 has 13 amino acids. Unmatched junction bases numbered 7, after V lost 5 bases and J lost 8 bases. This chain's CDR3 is CASSYTGGGGYTF. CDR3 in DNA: TGTGCCAGTAGTTATACAGGGGGAGGAGGCTACACCTTC.

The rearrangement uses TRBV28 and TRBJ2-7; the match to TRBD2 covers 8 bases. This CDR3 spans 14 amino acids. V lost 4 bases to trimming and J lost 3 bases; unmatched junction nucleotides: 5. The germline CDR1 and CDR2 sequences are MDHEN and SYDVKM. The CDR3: CASSWTSLDYEQYF. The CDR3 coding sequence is TGTGCCAGCAGTTGGACTAGCCTTGACTACGAGCAGTACTTC.

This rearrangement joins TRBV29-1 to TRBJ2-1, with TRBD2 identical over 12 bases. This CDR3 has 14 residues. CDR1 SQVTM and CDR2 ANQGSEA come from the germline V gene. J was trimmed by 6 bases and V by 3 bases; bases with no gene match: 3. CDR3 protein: CSVDPSGGANEQFF. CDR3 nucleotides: TGCAGCGTTGATCCTAGCGGGGGGGCCAATGAGCAGTTCTTC.

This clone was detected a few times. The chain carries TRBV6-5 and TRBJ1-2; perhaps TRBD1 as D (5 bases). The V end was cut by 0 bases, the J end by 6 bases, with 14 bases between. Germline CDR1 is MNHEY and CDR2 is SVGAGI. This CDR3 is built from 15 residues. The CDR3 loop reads CASSYSESPGDGYTF. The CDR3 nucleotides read TGTGCCAGCAGTTACTCAGAGAGTCCGGGGGATGGCTACACCTTC.

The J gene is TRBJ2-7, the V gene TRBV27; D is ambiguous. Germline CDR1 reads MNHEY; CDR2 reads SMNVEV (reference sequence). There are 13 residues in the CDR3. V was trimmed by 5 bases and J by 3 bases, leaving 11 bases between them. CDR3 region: CASSLQVYYEQYF. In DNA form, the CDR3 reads TGTGCCAGCAGTCTCCAGGTATACTACGAGCAGTACTTC.

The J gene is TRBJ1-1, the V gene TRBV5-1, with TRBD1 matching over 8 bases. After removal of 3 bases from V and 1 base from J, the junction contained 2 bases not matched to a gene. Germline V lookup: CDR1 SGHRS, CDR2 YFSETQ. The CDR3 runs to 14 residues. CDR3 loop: CASSSQGGNTEAFF. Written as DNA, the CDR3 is TGCGCCAGCAGCTCACAGGGGGGGAACACTGAAGCTTTCTTT.

The CDR3 sequence is CASSPNLLQGAHTEAFF. CDR3 in DNA: TGCGCCAGCAGCCCCAACCTCTTGCAGGGGGCCCACACTGAAGCTTTCTTT. The chain is built from TRBV4-1 and TRBJ1-1; 8 bases align to TRBD1. CDR1 MGHRA and CDR2 YSYEKL come from the germline V gene. The V and J ends lost 4 bases and 3 bases, in that order; junction bases with no gene match: 13. The CDR3 loop spans 17 amino acids.

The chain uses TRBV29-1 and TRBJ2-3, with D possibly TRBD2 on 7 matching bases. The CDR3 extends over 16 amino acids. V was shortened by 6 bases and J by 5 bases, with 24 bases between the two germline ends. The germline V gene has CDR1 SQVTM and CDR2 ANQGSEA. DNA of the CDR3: TGCAGCGTGATAGGGGGGGCGGGGTTGTCGGTAGATACGCAGTATTTT. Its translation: CSVIGGAGLSVDTQYF.